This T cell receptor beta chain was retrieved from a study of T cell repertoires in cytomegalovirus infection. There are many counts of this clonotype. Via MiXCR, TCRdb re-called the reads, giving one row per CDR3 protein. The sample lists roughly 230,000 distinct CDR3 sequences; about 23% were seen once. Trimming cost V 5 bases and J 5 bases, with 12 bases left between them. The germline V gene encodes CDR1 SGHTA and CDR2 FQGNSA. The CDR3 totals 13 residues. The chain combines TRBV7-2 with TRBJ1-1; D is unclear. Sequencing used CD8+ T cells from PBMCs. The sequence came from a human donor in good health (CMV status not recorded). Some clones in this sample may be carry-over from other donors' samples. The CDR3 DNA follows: TGTGCCAGCAGCCCCGGATATGGGACTGAAGCTTTCTTT. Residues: CASSPGYGTEAFF. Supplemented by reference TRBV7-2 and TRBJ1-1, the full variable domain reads GAGVSQSPSNKVTEKGKDVELRCDPISGHTALYWYRQSLGQGLEFLIYFQGNSAPDKSGLPSDRFSAERTGGSVSTLTIQRTQQEDSAVYLCASSPGYGTEAFFGQGTRLTVV.